Detailed here is one T cell receptor beta chain. Its antigen specificity is not known. Base-call qualities are not available, and no considerably larger clone is one nucleotide away. This sample was included in a study of blood T cell repertoires in COVID-19 (dated by TCRdb to 2020 to 2022). Broadly, across the study: Recovered participants in ImmuneRACE Cohort 3 were defined as having two consecutive negative NP/OP PCR tests, clearance from a healthcare professional, or resolution of symptoms. Samples from collaborators originated in the United States, Italy and Spain and spanned both the acute and convalescent phases of COVID-19. The material from the prospective study consisted of cDNA or gDNA derived from T cells, B-cell-depleted T cells, or PBMCs. Deeply sampled blood TCRbeta repertoires from subjects exposed to, actively infected with, or recovered from COVID-19 were included in the dataset. The repertoires were released in a freely available public database meant as a resource for research on the immune response to SARS-CoV-2. Samples were obtained from the ongoing ImmuneRACE study (first 160 participants) and from roughly 1,300 subjects provided by 6 global collaborators. Sample metadata almost always included a de-identified subject ID, COVID-19 status, age in years and sex. Where HLA class I and class II types were available, the types were taken from metadata supplied by the sample provider, not from assay-based typing. What the work shows at the level of the full study, not this receptor alone: How much clinical and demographic metadata was included differed by source and by participant, and the metadata was provided uncurated.

V is shortened by 0 bases, J by 0 bases, and the region joining them spans 8 bases. Inclusive of the bounding cysteine and phenylalanine, the CDR3 is 15 residues long. The only DNA kept is the CDR3, 45 bases in frame from the first base. Participants in the prospective study were aged about 18 to 95 years, lived in over 20 United States geographic areas, and enrolled through a virtual design. Cohort assignment in the prospective study relied on participant-reported clinical history from a screening survey and a study questionnaire. Each participant in the prospective study had whole blood, serum and a nasopharyngeal or oropharyngeal swab collected by mobile phlebotomists. Prospective study participants could optionally give additional blood draws and questionnaires over an approximately two-month period. Prospective study blood samples were shipped either frozen or at room temperature before DNA extraction.

TCRbeta CDR3 regions were amplified from genomic DNA by means of the immunoSEQ Assay, a bias-controlled multiplex PCR. On the authors' methods: The number of nucleated cells in each sample was estimated from the amplification of reference gene primers within the assay. To quantify the absolute abundance of each unique TCRbeta CDR3 rearrangement, sequence reads were collapsed and filtered. For each sample, productive Simpson clonality was calculated by taking the square root of Simpson's diversity index across productive rearrangements. TCRdb limited this immuneACCESS table to in-frame rearrangements with V and J called. A share of clones is missing; checked studies link under half to unresolved V genes, and the rest is unexplained. Clone size and the V and J calls come from that table; the DNA yielded D and trimming. For this sample there are some 330,000 clones; 87% appear just once. Together, the top ten hold around 1.9% of the sample.

In this chain, TRBV23-1 is recombined with TRBJ1-2; too little of a D gene remains to name it. TRBV23-1 is an open reading frame, and its role is uncertain. The specimen sequenced was PBMCs or T cells enriched from blood (not recorded which). This receptor was identified in a man aged 40-49 years in a cohort exposed to, infected with or recovered from COVID-19 (not recorded which). The nucleotide sequence is given as TGCGCCAGCAGTCAATCGGGAGAGACTAACTATGGCTACACCTTC. This sequence encodes CASSQSGETNYGYTF.